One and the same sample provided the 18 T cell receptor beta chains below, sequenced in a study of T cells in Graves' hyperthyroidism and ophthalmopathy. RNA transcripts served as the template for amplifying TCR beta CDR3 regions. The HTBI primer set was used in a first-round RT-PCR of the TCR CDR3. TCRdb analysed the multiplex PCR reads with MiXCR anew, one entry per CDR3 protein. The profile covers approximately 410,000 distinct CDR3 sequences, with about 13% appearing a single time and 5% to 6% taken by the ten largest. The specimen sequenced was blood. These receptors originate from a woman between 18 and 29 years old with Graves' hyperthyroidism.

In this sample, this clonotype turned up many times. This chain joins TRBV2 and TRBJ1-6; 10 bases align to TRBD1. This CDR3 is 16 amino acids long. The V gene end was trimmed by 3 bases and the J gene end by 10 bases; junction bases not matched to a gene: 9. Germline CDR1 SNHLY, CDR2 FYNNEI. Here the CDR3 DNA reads TGTGCCAGCAGTGAGGGTCGGGACAGGGGTGGATCACCCCTCCACTTT. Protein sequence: CASSEGRDRGGSPLHF.

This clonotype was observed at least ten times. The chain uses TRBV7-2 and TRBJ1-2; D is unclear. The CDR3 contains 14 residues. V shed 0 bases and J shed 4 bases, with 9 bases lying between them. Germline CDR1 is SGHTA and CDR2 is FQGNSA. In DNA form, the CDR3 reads TGTGCCAGCAGCTTAGCGGGAAGCCCCTATGGCTACACCTTC. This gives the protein CASSLAGSPYGYTF.

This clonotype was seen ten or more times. This CDR3 reads CASSFPAGQGLYEQYF. CDR3 DNA sequence: TGTGCCAGCAGTTTCCCCGCCGGACAGGGACTCTACGAGCAGTACTTC. This rearrangement joins TRBV28 to TRBJ2-7; TRBD1 matches 8 bases. V trimming: 3 bases; J trimming: 3 bases; junction bases outside the gene matches: 10. Looked up from germline, CDR1 is MDHEN and CDR2 is SYDVKM. The CDR3 has 16 amino acids.

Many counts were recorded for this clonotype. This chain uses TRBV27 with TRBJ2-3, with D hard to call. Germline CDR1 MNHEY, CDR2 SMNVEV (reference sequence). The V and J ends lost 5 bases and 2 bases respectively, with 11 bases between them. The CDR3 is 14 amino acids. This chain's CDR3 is CASSPRPLTDTQYF. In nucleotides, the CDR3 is TGTGCCAGCAGTCCTAGACCTCTCACAGATACGCAGTATTTT.

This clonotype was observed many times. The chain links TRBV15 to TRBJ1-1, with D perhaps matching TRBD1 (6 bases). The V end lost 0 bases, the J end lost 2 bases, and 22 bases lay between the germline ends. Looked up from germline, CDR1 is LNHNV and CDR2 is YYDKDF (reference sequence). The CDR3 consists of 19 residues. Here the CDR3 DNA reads TGTGCCACCAGCAGAGAGAGGGACAAACGTGTCCCATCAAACACTGAAGCTTTCTTT. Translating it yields CATSRERDKRVPSNTEAFF.

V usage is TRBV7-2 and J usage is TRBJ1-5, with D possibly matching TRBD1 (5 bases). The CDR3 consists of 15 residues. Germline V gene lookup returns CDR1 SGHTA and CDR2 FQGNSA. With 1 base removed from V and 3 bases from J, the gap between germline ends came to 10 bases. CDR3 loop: CASSLVSRDNQPQHF. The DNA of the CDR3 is TGTGCCAGCAGCTTAGTGTCCAGGGACAATCAGCCCCAGCATTTT.

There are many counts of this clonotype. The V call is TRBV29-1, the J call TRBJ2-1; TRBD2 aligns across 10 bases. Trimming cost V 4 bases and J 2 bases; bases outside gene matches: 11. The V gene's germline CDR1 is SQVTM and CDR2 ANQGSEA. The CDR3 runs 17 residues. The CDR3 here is CSVVASGSFRTYNEQFF. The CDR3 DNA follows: TGCAGCGTTGTCGCTAGCGGGAGTTTTAGGACCTACAATGAGCAGTTCTTC.

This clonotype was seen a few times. The CDR3 protein is CASSLVGTGTDTQYF. Written as DNA, the CDR3 is TGTGCCAGCAGCTTAGTTGGGACAGGGACAGATACGCAGTATTTT. The gene calls are TRBV7-2 and TRBJ2-3; TRBD1 aligns across 9 bases. Germline V gene data show CDR1 as SGHTA and CDR2 as FQGNSA. The junction had 2 bases not matched to a gene; V was cut back by 1 base and J by 3 bases. The length of the CDR3 is 15 residues. Looking up the rest from reference TRBV7-2 and TRBJ2-3 gives the full variable domain: GAGVSQSPSNKVTEKGKDVELRCDPISGHTALYWYRQSLGQGLEFLIYFQGNSAPDKSGLPSDRFSAERTGGSVSTLTIQRTQQEDSAVYLCASSLVGTGTDTQYFGPGTRLTVL.

The CDR3 sequence: CASSKFGTSGTYEQYF. The DNA for the CDR3 is TGTGCCAGTAGTAAGTTCGGGACTAGCGGTACCTACGAGCAGTACTTC. The J gene is TRBJ2-7, the V gene TRBV19, with TRBD2 matching over 11 bases. Germline V CDR1 and CDR2: LNHDA, SQIVND (reference sequence). This CDR3 has 16 amino acids. The trim removed 4 bases at V and 2 bases at J, leaving 7 bases unmatched. Full variable domain (outside the CDR3, taken from reference TRBV19 and TRBJ2-7): DGGITQSPKYLFRKEGQNVTLSCEQNLNHDAMYWYRQDPGQGLRLIYYSQIVNDFQKGDIAEGYSVSREKKESFPLTVTSAQKNPTAFYLCASSKFGTSGTYEQYFGPGTRLTVT.

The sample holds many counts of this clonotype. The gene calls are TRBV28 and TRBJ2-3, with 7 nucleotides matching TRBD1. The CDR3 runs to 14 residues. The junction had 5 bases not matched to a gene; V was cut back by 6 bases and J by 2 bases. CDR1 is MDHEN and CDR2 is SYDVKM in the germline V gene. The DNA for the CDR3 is TGTGCCAGCAGCATGGGACAGCTCACAGATACGCAGTATTTT. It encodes CASSMGQLTDTQYF.

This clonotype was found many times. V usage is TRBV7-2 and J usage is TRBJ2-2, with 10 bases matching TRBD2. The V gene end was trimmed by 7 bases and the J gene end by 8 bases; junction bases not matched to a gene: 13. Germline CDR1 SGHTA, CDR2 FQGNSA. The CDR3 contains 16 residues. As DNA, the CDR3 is TGTGCCAGCAACCCCAGGGGAGTAGCGGGAGGTGGGGAGCTGTTTTTT. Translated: CASNPRGVAGGGELFF.

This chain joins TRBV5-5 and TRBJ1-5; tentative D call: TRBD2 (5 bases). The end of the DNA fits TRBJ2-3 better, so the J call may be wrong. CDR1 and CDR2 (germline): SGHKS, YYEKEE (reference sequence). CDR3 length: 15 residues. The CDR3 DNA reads TGTGCCAGCAGCTTGGCGGGGAATAGCAATCAGCCCCAGTATTTT. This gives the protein CASSLAGNSNQPQYF.

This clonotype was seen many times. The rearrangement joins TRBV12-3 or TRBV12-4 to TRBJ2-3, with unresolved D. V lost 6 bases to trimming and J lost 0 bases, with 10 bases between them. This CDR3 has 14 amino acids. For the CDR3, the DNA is TGTGCCAGCAGGGATGAGGCTAGCACAGATACGCAGTATTTT. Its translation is CASRDEASTDTQYF.

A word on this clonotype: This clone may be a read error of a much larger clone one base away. The CDR3 DNA sequence: TGCGCCAGCAGCTCGAACGCCGATTACGATCAGTACTTC. Translated, it gives CASSSNADYDQYF. The chain couples TRBV5-1 to TRBJ2-7, with D unresolved. This CDR3 is built from 13 residues. Per the germline V gene, CDR1 is SGHRS and CDR2 is YFSETQ.

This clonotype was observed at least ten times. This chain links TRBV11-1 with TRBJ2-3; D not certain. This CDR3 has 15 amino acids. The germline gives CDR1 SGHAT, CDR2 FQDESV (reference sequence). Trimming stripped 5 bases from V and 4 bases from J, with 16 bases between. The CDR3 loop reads CASSPTKGWPDTQYF. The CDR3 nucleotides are TGTGCCAGCAGCCCGACAAAGGGTTGGCCAGATACGCAGTATTTT.

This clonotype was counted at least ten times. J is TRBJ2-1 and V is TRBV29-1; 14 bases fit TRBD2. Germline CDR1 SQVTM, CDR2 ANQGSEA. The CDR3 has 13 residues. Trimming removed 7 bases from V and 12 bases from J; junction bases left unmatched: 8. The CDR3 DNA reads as TGCAGCGCTAGGACTAGCGGGAGGTCTCGGCAGTTCTTC. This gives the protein CSARTSGRSRQFF.

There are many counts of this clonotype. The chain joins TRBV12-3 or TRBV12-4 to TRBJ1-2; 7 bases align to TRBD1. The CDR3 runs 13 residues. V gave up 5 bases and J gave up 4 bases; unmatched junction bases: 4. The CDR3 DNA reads TGTGCCAGCAGTCAGACAGGGCCCTATGGCTACACCTTC. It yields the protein CASSQTGPYGYTF.

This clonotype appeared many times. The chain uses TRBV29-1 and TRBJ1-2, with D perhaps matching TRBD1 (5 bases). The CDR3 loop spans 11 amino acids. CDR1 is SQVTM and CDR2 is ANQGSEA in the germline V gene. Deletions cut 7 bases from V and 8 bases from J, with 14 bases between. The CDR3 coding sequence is TGCAGCGCAGACGGGGCGGGGGGCTACACCTTC. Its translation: CSADGAGGYTF.